This T cell receptor (beta chain) was sequenced during a study of low-dose radiotherapy and immunotherapy resistance in tumors (dated by TCRdb to the early 2020s). For context, the study as a whole: Patients in Cohort 1 were given 0.5 Gy per fraction every 2 weeks, and the prescribed total PTV dose was 6.5 Gy. In Cohort 2, 1 Gy per fraction was delivered every two weeks, for a total of 13 Gy over 26 weeks. Eight patients were included in the translational analysis, namely three from the first dose cohort plus the first five from the second dose cohort. Patients were given nivolumab as a 240 mg flat dose every two weeks and ipilimumab at 1 mg/kg every six weeks, with both drugs delivered intravenously. Every two weeks, patients got intravenous cyclophosphamide at 200 mg/m2, given one day ahead of each radiation and immunotherapy administration. The trial did not randomize participants into treatment groups. Starting on cycle 1 day 1, patients took 300 mg of aspirin by mouth once daily for four cycles. To make first-strand cDNA, Superscript III was used along with a set of TRAV- and TRBV-specific primers so that both the TCRalpha and TCRbeta chains were covered.

This clonotype has at least ten counts. Its antigen is currently not known. Base-call qualities are not available, and no considerably larger clone is one nucleotide away. Reads for this sample came from an Illumina HiSeq 2500. TCRs were amplified with Phusion for roughly 19 PCR cycles, with a constant-region primer paired with the adapter attached to the V primers. Amplification of the isolated mRNA was done with the MessageAmp II aRNA Amplification Kit, which involved a roughly 16-hour in vitro transcription at 37 degrees C. The Dynabeads mRNA DIRECT Purification Kit was used to isolate the mRNA for TCR sequencing. A second roughly 24-cycle Phusion PCR added indexed Illumina adapters, and products were purified with AMPure XP beads. The published analysis was carried out like this. Custom Perl scripts pooled TCR sequences encoding the same protein, removed out-of-frame sequences and computed each clonotype's abundance. Any TCR sequence supported by only a single read was excluded from analysis. Shannon entropy, Gini index, clonality, richness, and the frequency of TCRs shared between repertoires were included as repertoire metrics. In TCRdb, the public reads were trimmed at Q25 with fastp and aligned with MiXCR, with productive beta chains retained. Each CDR3 protein gets just one entry, which takes the most common genes and DNA from the rows behind it. None of the V and J calls come from the authors' own analysis; TCRdb made them. The sample records 50,000 or so distinct CDR3 sequences, around a third of which are singletons. Over 7% of the sample is in the top ten clones.

CDR1 is given as SQVTM and CDR2 as ANQGSEA, both from the germline V gene. The germline ends are 11 bases apart after V is trimmed by 7 bases and J by 4 bases. There are 11 amino acids in the CDR3, from cysteine to phenylalanine inclusive. Just CDR3 DNA is preserved here, 33 bases in frame from base 1. The time point label, as the study defines it: after trial treatment. Read against the paper, the sample's treatment or condition label means: LDRT plus nivolumab, ipilimumab, low-dose cyclophosphamide and aspirin (RACIN trial). The donors came from RACIN, which was a single-arm phase I dose-escalation trial that paired nivolumab and ipilimumab with aspirin, low-dose cyclophosphamide and low-dose radiotherapy. Patients were eligible if they had advanced solid tumors that were TIL-negative.

The sequencing used PBMCs, collected after low-dose radiotherapy plus immunotherapy. The sequence is built from TRBV29-1 and TRBJ2-7; a tentative D call is TRBD1 (6 bases match). The sequence was obtained from a male donor with rectosigmoid adenocarcinoma. The DNA sequence reads TGCAGCGGTACAGGGTTGTACGAGCAGTACTTC. It encodes CSGTGLYEQYF.